The 20 T cell receptor beta chains in this list originate from one sample, sequenced in a study of blood T cells in healthy people across ages. Alongside a J-beta primer mix, a sample-barcoded 5' primer served in a second PCR lasting roughly 7 to 12 cycles. TCRdb processed the 5' RACE reads anew with MiXCR; each CDR3 protein has one entry. This sample has a few hundred thousand distinct CDR3 sequences, with 50% to 60% found just once. The sequenced material came from blood. Every receptor here comes from a man in his sixties in good health.

This rearrangement joins TRBV12-3 or TRBV12-4 to TRBJ2-1; D might be TRBD1 (5 bases). The CDR3 totals 15 residues. Trimming took off 3 bases at V and 2 bases at J, with 11 bases between the two ends. The CDR3 coding sequence is TGTGCCAGCAGTTTGCTGCAGGGCGCCTACAATGAGCAGTTCTTC. Its translation: CASSLLQGAYNEQFF.

CDR3 coding DNA: TGCAGTGCGTGGTCAGAGACCCAGTACTTC. Its protein product is CSAWSETQYF. The rearrangement uses TRBV20-1 and TRBJ2-5; D unresolved. From germline, CDR1 is DFQATT and CDR2 SNEGSKA (reference sequence). This CDR3 has 10 residues. The V end was cut by 6 bases, the J end by 4 bases, with 6 bases between.

This clonotype showed up just a few times. V is TRBV9 and J is TRBJ2-7, with no clear D. The CDR3 is made up of 14 amino acids. CDR1 SGDLS and CDR2 YYNGEE come from the germline V gene. V shed 4 bases and J shed 7 bases, with 18 bases lying between them. The CDR3 protein is CASSTSLLSTEQYF. CDR3 coding DNA: TGTGCCAGCAGCACTTCACTACTTTCTACGGAGCAGTACTTC.

V usage is TRBV5-1 and J usage is TRBJ1-1, with D unclear. This CDR3 contains 15 residues. The V end was cut by 1 base, the J end by 3 bases, with 13 bases between. Germline V lookup: CDR1 SGHRS, CDR2 YFSETQ. As DNA, the CDR3 is TGCGCCAGCAGCTTGTTGCGAACGGGTGACACTGAAGCTTTCTTT. This codes for CASSLLRTGDTEAFF.

V and J are TRBV2 and TRBJ1-2; D call uncertain. The V gene's germline CDR1 is SNHLY and CDR2 FYNNEI. Trimming took 3 bases from V and 2 from J, leaving 10 bases between them. The CDR3 is 14 residues long. As DNA, the CDR3 is TGTGCCAGCAGTGACGGAAATGAAAACTATGGCTACACCTTC. It translates to CASSDGNENYGYTF.

This chain connects TRBV7-8 to TRBJ2-7, with TRBD2 matching 11 bases. Germline CDR1 reads SGHVS; CDR2 reads FQNEAQ. This CDR3 region has 18 residues. V gave up 2 bases and J gave up 7 bases; unmatched junction bases: 16. The CDR3 DNA is TGTGCCAGCAGCTTAAAGTTTCTAGCGGGAGGAGGCTACAATGAGCAGTACTTC. Translation gives CASSLKFLAGGGYNEQYF.

The J gene is TRBJ2-5, the V gene TRBV7-2, with TRBD1 identical over 8 bases. V was clipped by 5 bases and J by 4 bases; unmatched bases: 12. The V gene's germline CDR1 is SGHTA and CDR2 FQGNSA. The CDR3 has 16 residues. CDR3 DNA: TGTGCCAGCAGCCCGTCGTCGGGGACAGGAGGAGAGACCCAGTACTTC. It codes for CASSPSSGTGGETQYF.

The chain carries TRBV11-1 and TRBJ2-5; weak D call: TRBD2 (5 bases). The germline V gene encodes CDR1 SGHAT and CDR2 FQDESV (reference sequence). The CDR3 is 13 residues long. Trimming stripped 5 bases from V and 5 bases from J, with 12 bases between. DNA for the CDR3: TGTGCCAGCAGCCCCCGGACTGGGGAGACCCAGTACTTC. Translated: CASSPRTGETQYF.

This rearrangement joins TRBV27 to TRBJ1-6, with D possibly matching TRBD1 (5 bases). CDR1 is MNHEY and CDR2 is SMNVEV in the germline V gene (reference sequence). V lost 3 bases and J lost 8, with 23 bases in between. The CDR3 has 18 residues. CDR3 sequence reads: CASSFGGELEGYHSPLHF. DNA of the CDR3: TGTGCCAGCAGTTTCGGGGGGGAACTAGAGGGATATCATTCACCCCTCCACTTT.

Comment on this clonotype: One base away lies a much larger clone, so this may be a sequencing read error. This sequence joins TRBV11-1 and TRBJ2-3, with D possibly being TRBD2 (5 bases). The V gene's germline CDR1 is SGHAT and CDR2 FQDESV (reference sequence). CDR3 size: 17 residues. CDR3 in amino acids: CASNLARASRRTDTQYF. CDR3 sequence (DNA): TGTGCCAGCAACTTAGCGAGGGCTAGCCGACGCACAGATACGCAGTATTTT.

The CDR3 DNA is TGTGCCATCAGTGGGACTAGCGGCTCTGACGAGCAGTACTTC. Translation gives CAISGTSGSDEQYF. The rearrangement joins TRBV10-3 to TRBJ2-7, with 10 bases aligning to TRBD2. CDR3 length: 14 residues. Germline CDR1 and CDR2: ENHRY and SYGVKD. The V segment lost 4 bases and the J segment 5 bases; nucleotides outside the gene matches: 5.

The genes are TRBV9 and TRBJ2-5; D is uncertain. TRBJ2-7 explains the end of the DNA better; the J call may be wrong. This CDR3 is 13 amino acids long. Germline CDR1 SGDLS, CDR2 YYNGEE. The CDR3 reads CASSPRNGYEQYF. CDR3 sequence (DNA): TGTGCCAGCAGCCCTCGAAACGGCTACGAGCAGTACTTC.

This clonotype has more than one count but fewer than ten. The chain is built from TRBV4-2 and TRBJ2-1; 11 bases are a match to TRBD2. CDR1 LGHNA and CDR2 YNFKEQ come from the germline V gene. CDR3 size: 16 residues. The ends lost 3 bases at V and 2 bases at J; junction bases unmatched: 3. CDR3 bases: TGTGCCAGCAGCCACGAACTAGCGGGGGCCTACAATGAGCAGTTCTTC. This gives the protein CASSHELAGAYNEQFF.

Only a few counts were recorded for this clonotype. The chain couples TRBV16 to TRBJ1-6, with a possible D match to TRBD1 (6 bases). The V gene's germline CDR1 is KGHSY and CDR2 FQNENV. The CDR3 is 13 amino acids. The V end was cut by 6 bases, the J end by 9 bases, with 12 bases between. The CDR3 DNA is TGTGCCAGCAGTAGAAGGGGGTCTTCACCCCTCCACTTT. Protein: CASSRRGSSPLHF.

This clonotype was seen a handful of times. This chain uses TRBV7-9 with TRBJ2-1; 7 bases are a match to TRBD1. The CDR3 is made up of 15 amino acids. With 1 base clipped from V and 7 bases from J, the junction kept 7 bases outside the gene matches. In germline, CDR1 is SEHNR, CDR2 FQNEAQ (reference sequence). The CDR3, as DNA: TGTGCCAGCAGCTTAGGGGACAGTCGCTCGAATGAGCAGTTCTTC. Translation: CASSLGDSRSNEQFF.

This chain connects TRBV20-1 to TRBJ2-3; D is ambiguous. The V end lost 6 bases, the J end lost 0 bases, and 13 bases lay between the germline ends. The CDR3 has 14 amino acids. Germline-derived CDR1 and CDR2 are DFQATT and SNEGSKA (reference sequence). CDR3 bases: TGCAGTGCCCCCCCCTTTTCTAGCACAGATACGCAGTATTTT. Its protein is CSAPPFSSTDTQYF.

V and J are TRBV20-1 and TRBJ2-5; D perhaps matches TRBD2 (5 bases). Trimming left V 0 bases short and J 1 base short, with 18 bases between. The CDR3 is 17 residues long. Per germline, CDR1 DFQATT and CDR2 SNEGSKA (reference sequence). For the CDR3, the DNA is TGCAGTGCTAGAGATAGCGCCCGGGCCATACTCCAAGAGACCCAGTACTTC. Protein: CSARDSARAILQETQYF.

Details on this clonotype: An end of the junction does not agree with germline; a read error may underlie this. This chain connects TRBV28 to TRBJ1-4; the D is unclear. CDR1 is MDHEN and CDR2 is SYDVKM in the germline V gene. CDR3 length: 16 amino acids. CDR3 nucleotides: TGTGCCGGCAGTTCCACACTGATTGCAACTAATGAAAAACTGTTTTTT. Protein sequence: CAGSSTLIATNEKLFF.

This chain joins TRBV20-1 and TRBJ2-7; tentative D call: TRBD2 (7 bases). The V gene's germline CDR1 is DFQATT and CDR2 SNEGSKA (reference sequence). Trimming stripped 3 bases from V and 5 bases from J, with 17 bases between. The CDR3 covers 14 residues. CDR3 protein: CSARGMGGGHEQYF. The DNA of the CDR3 is TGCAGTGCTAGGGGAATGGGGGGGGGCCACGAGCAGTACTTC.

The chain is built from TRBV29-1 and TRBJ2-5; D possibly corresponds to TRBD1 (6 bases). The J call may not be correct, given that the DNA end is closer to TRBJ2-7. The CDR3 consists of 12 residues. Germline CDR1 and CDR2: SQVTM and ANQGSEA. The DNA for the CDR3 is TGCAGCGTTGGGACAGTGGCCTACGAGCAGTACTTC. Its translation is CSVGTVAYEQYF.